Following are 14 T cell receptor beta chains from one sample sequenced in a study of spatial heterogeneity in lung cancer. Time point denoted: blood at routine non-recurrence follow-up after resection. Sequencing of whole RNA from tumor, nontumor lung or frozen PBMC involved no sorting. TCRdb processed the 5' RACE reads anew with MiXCR; each CDR3 protein has one entry. The sample comprises roughly 120,000 distinct CDR3 sequences, about 12% of which are singletons, and roughly 15% rests with the top ten. Sequenced material: PBMCs, taken at follow-up. All receptors come from a male donor with early-stage non-small cell lung cancer.

In this sample, this clonotype turned up a few times. The chain uses TRBV20-1 and TRBJ1-2; 8 bases align to TRBD1. Germline-derived CDR1 and CDR2 are DFQATT and SNEGSKA (reference sequence). CDR3 length: 12 residues. With V trimmed by 5 bases and J by 8 bases, 7 bases remained unmatched. The CDR3 coding sequence is TGCAGTGCTTCCGGGACAGGCCTCGGCTACACCTTC. Amino acid sequence: CSASGTGLGYTF.

The table lists this clonotype with many counts. The V call is TRBV28, the J call TRBJ1-5; 9 nucleotides match TRBD1. The CDR3 extends over 18 amino acids. Germline lookup yields CDR1 MDHEN and CDR2 SYDVKM. Trimming removed 5 bases from V and 3 bases from J; junction bases left unmatched: 14. Here the CDR3 reads CASSPRTRDRVINQPQHF. CDR3 nucleotides: TGTGCCAGCAGTCCGAGAACTCGGGACAGGGTCATCAATCAGCCCCAGCATTTT.

This clonotype has a handful of counts. V usage is TRBV3-1 and J usage is TRBJ1-5; perhaps TRBD1 as D (6 bases). Deletions cut 1 base from V and 7 bases from J, with 14 bases between. The CDR3 has 15 residues. CDR1 is LGHDT, CDR2 YNNKEL, per germline (reference sequence). CDR3 region: CASSQAFGGPQPQHF. As DNA, the CDR3 is TGTGCCAGCAGCCAAGCGTTCGGGGGGCCACAGCCCCAGCATTTT.

This clonotype appeared many times. The chain carries TRBV4-2 and TRBJ1-4, with TRBD1 matching 7 bases. Per the germline V gene, CDR1 is LGHNA and CDR2 is YNFKEQ. Trimming at V came to 0 bases and at J to 8 bases, leaving 6 bases not matched to a gene. The CDR3 is made up of 15 amino acids. CDR3 sequence (DNA): TGTGCCAGCAGCCAAGAACGAAGGGGGCGGGAAAAACTGTTTTTT. As protein: CASSQERRGREKLFF.

The chain combines TRBV20-1 with TRBJ1-5; D is possibly TRBD1 (6 bases). With 3 bases removed from V and 4 bases from J, the gap between germline ends came to 16 bases. From germline, CDR1 is DFQATT and CDR2 SNEGSKA (reference sequence). The CDR3 covers 15 residues. CDR3 residues: CSASLRGKRNQPQHF. The CDR3, as DNA: TGCAGTGCTAGTCTCAGGGGAAAAAGGAATCAGCCCCAGCATTTT.

V and J are TRBV2 and TRBJ2-1, with D perhaps matching TRBD1 or TRBD2 (6 bases each). Germline V gives CDR1 SNHLY, CDR2 FYNNEI. The CDR3 length is 12 residues. Trimming shortened V by 3 bases and J by 8 bases, and 8 bases separated the two germline ends. CDR3 sequence reads: CASSEGGHEQFF. In DNA form, the CDR3 reads TGTGCCAGCAGTGAGGGGGGCCATGAGCAGTTCTTC.

This clonotype has a count of ten or more. The V and J genes are TRBV29-1 and TRBJ2-7, with unresolved D. V lost 7 bases and J lost 10, with 17 bases in between. From germline, CDR1 is SQVTM and CDR2 ANQGSEA. This CDR3 region has 11 residues. CDR3 sequence: CSARLDLNQYF. CDR3 DNA: TGCAGCGCCCGCCTTGACTTGAACCAGTACTTC.

V gene TRBV4-1 combines with J gene TRBJ2-3; the D gene could be TRBD1 or TRBD2 (5 bases each). There are 14 residues in the CDR3. Germline V gene sequence: CDR1 MGHRA, CDR2 YSYEKL. Deletions cut 4 bases from V and 1 base from J, with 9 bases between. CDR3 coding DNA: TGCGCCAGCAGCCGCCGGGACCGCACAGATACGCAGTATTTT. Encoded protein: CASSRRDRTDTQYF.

This clonotype was observed a handful of times. The chain is built from TRBV12-3 or TRBV12-4 and TRBJ1-6; tentatively, D is TRBD1 (6 bases). CDR3 length: 14 amino acids. V shed 7 bases and J shed 9 bases, with 16 bases lying between them. The CDR3 loop is CASKAEGVTSPLHF. CDR3 nucleotides: TGTGCCAGCAAAGCGGAGGGGGTTACTTCACCCCTCCACTTT.

This clonotype was recorded a few times. Here the CDR3 reads CSVEARPERSTDTQYF. CDR3 DNA: TGCAGCGTTGAAGCCCGACCCGAGAGGAGCACAGATACGCAGTATTTT. The chain employs TRBV29-1 and TRBJ2-3, with D uncertain. Germline loops: CDR1 SQVTM, CDR2 ANQGSEA. The CDR3 is 16 residues long. With 1 base removed from V and 0 bases from J, the gap between germline ends came to 14 bases.

This clonotype was observed a handful of times. This chain joins TRBV3-1 and TRBJ1-5; maybe TRBD1 (5 bases). The V gene's germline CDR1 is LGHDT and CDR2 YNNKEL (reference sequence). V shed 5 bases and J shed 0 bases, with 11 bases lying between them. The CDR3 totals 15 residues. CDR3 in DNA: TGTGCCAGCAGCTCGGGACTGATTAGCAATCAGCCCCAGCATTTT. Translation: CASSSGLISNQPQHF.

This clonotype has ten or more counts. The genes are TRBV28 and TRBJ1-1; 8 positions agree with TRBD1. V lost 2 bases, J lost 5 bases, and 7 bases stayed unmatched. This CDR3 contains 15 residues. Germline lookup yields CDR1 MDHEN and CDR2 SYDVKM. The CDR3 protein is CASSLPRTGRTEAFF. The CDR3 nucleotides are TGTGCCAGCAGTTTACCCCGGACAGGGAGGACTGAAGCTTTCTTT.

The chain recombines TRBV5-6 with TRBJ2-1, with unresolved D. Trimming removed 3 bases from V and 13 bases from J, with 20 bases in between. The CDR3 spans 14 residues. Germline V gives CDR1 SGHDT, CDR2 YYEEEE. CDR3 protein: CASSSRLLMRYQFF. The CDR3 DNA sequence: TGTGCCAGCAGCTCGAGACTCCTGATGAGGTATCAGTTCTTC.

In its sample, this clonotype was seen many times. This rearrangement joins TRBV29-1 to TRBJ2-7, with D tentatively TRBD1 or TRBD2 (5 bases each). Germline-derived CDR1 and CDR2 are SQVTM and ANQGSEA. CDR3 size: 12 residues. The V and J ends lost 6 bases and 6 bases respectively, with 15 bases between them. CDR3 coding DNA: TGCAGCGTCCAAGCCGGGACGGGCGAGCAGTACTTC. Its protein product is CSVQAGTGEQYF.